The clone carrying this TCR beta chain was counted only a few times. Its antigen is still unknown. This sample is drawn from a study of response to subunit inactivated influenza vaccine. Study outcomes and limitations: It was suggested by the authors that few new T cells are recruited by each seasonal influenza vaccination.

Germline V gene lookup returns CDR1 MNHNS and CDR2 SASEGT. Trimming removed 4 bases at V and 0 bases at J, with 19 bases between. The length of the CDR3 is 18 residues. TCRdb re-called the RT-PCR reads through MiXCR, storing one row per CDR3 protein. The sample contains 700,000 to 800,000 distinct CDR3 sequences, less than 20% of which appear only once. This TCR derives from a man aged 45 to 65 who received an inactivated influenza vaccine. The J gene is TRBJ2-4, the V gene TRBV6-1, with D perhaps assigned TRBD1 or TRBD2 (5 bases each). Sequencing was performed on PBMCs from blood, taken around 5 days after vaccination. This CDR3 is CASSAGRFLAQAKNIQYF. The DNA for the CDR3 is TGTGCCAGCAGTGCGGGACGGTTCTTGGCCCAAGCCAAAAACATTCAGTACTTC.